This T cell receptor beta chain stems from a study of T cell repertoires in cytomegalovirus infection. About the research overall: Public signatures in TCR beta pointed to CMV infection and matching HLA type.

Each CDR3 protein gets one entry after TCRdb re-called the reads with MiXCR. The table includes some 450,000 distinct CDR3 sequences, roughly a third detected once. The study, taken as a whole, reports: People with CMV and the relevant HLA were identified by cumulative public TCR beta family frequency. HLA-C-restricted CMV clonotypes gave the most frequent clonotype in two of eight donors.

The CDR3 extends over 15 amino acids. Germline-derived CDR1 and CDR2 are DFQATT and SNEGSKA (reference sequence). V was trimmed by 4 bases and J by 0 bases, leaving 13 bases between them. With regard to this clonotype: Its antigen is unknown.

This chain links TRBV20-1 with TRBJ1-5; unclear D gene. The sample taken for sequencing was PBMCs. The sequence came from a human donor in good health (CMV status not recorded). Some clones in this sample may be carry-over from other donors' samples. CDR3 sequence (DNA): TGCAGTGCTAATGCCCTGGGAGATAGCAATCAGCCCCAGCATTTT. This gives the protein CSANALGDSNQPQHF.